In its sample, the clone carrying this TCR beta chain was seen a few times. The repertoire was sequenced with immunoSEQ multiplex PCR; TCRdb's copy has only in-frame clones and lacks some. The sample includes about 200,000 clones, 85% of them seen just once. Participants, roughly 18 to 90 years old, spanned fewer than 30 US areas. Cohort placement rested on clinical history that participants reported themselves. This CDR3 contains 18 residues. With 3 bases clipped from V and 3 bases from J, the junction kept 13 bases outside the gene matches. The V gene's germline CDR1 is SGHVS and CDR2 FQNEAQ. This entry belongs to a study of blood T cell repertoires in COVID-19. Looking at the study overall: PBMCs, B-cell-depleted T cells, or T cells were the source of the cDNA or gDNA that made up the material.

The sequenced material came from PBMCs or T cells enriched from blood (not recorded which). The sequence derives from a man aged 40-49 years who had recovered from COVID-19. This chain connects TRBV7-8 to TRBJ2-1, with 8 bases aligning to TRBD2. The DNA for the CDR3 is TGTGCCAGCAGCTTGGGGAATAGCGGGATGGGTCTCTACAATGAGCAGTTCTTC. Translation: CASSLGNSGMGLYNEQFF.